This TCR beta chain was sequenced for a study of identical twins. Donors uniformly comprised healthy Caucasians. The CDR3 runs to 16 residues. CDR1 is ENHRY and CDR2 is SYGVKD in the germline V gene. V gave up 3 bases and J gave up 4 bases, with 15 bases separating them. This clonotype was observed a few times. Its specificity is not known. TCRdb reanalysed the 5' RACE reads using MiXCR and keeps one entry per CDR3 protein. This repertoire shows around 480,000 distinct CDR3 sequences, approximately 15% found once; its top ten account for more than 0.8%. Study findings and constraints: Carriage of fewer insertions was seen in abundant cord blood beta clonotypes, whereas memory repertoires showed none.

These same records also appear under a second study, on yellow fever vaccine responses in identical twins.

The chain employs TRBV10-3 and TRBJ2-2; possible D gene TRBD1, 6 bases. This TCR derives from a woman aged 18-35 years in good health. Sample: CD4+ T cells sorted from blood. The chain's CDR3 is CAISDRGRLGTGELFF. The CDR3 coding sequence is TGTGCCATCAGTGACAGGGGCAGGCTGGGCACCGGGGAGCTGTTTTTT.